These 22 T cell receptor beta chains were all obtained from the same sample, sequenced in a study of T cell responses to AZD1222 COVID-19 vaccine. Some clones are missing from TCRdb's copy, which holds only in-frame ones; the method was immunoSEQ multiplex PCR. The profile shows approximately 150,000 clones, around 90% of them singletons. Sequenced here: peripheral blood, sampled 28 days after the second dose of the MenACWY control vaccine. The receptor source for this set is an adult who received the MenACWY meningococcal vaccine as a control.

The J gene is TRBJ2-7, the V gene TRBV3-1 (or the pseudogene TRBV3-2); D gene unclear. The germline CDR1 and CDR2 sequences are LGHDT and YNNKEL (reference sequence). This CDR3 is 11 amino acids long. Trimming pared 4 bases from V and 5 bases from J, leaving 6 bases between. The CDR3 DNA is TGTGCCAGCAGCCGGAGTAACGAGCAGTACTTC. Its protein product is CASSRSNEQYF.

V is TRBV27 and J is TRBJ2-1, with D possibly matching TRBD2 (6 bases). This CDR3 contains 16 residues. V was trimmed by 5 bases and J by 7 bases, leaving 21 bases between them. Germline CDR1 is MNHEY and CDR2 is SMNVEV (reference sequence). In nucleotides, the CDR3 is TGTGCCAGCAGTCCGTTAGCGCTCTCCGCGGGGAATGAGCAGTTCTTC. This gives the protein CASSPLALSAGNEQFF.

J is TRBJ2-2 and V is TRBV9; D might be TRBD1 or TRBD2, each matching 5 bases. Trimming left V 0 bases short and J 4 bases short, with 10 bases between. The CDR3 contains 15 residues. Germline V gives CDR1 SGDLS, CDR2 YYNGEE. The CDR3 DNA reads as TGTGCCAGCAGCGTAGCTACCGGGACCACCGGGGAGCTGTTTTTT. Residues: CASSVATGTTGELFF.

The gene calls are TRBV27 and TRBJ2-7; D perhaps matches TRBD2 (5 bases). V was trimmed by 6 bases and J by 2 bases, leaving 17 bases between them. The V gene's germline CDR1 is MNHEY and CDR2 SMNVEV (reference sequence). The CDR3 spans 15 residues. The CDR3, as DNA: TGTGCCAGCAGCCCCGAGGCGCTAGCCACCTACGAGCAGTACTTC. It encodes CASSPEALATYEQYF.

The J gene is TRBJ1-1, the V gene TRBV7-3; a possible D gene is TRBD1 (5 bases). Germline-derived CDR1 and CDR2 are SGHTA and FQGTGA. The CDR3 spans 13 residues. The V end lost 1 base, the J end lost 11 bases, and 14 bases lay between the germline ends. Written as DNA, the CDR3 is TGTGCCAGCAGCTTAATATCGGGGCTTGGGGCTTTCTTT. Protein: CASSLISGLGAFF.

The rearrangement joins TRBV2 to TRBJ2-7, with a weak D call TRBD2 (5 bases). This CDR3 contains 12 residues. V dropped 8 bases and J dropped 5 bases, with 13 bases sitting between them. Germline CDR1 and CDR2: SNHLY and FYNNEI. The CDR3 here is CASQEGNHEQYF. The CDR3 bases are TGTGCCAGCCAAGAGGGTAACCACGAGCAGTACTTC.

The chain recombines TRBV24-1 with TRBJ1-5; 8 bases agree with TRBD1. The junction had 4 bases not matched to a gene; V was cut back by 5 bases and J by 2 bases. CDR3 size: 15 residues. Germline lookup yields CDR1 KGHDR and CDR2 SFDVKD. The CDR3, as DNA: TGTGCCACCAGTGCCTCGGGACAGGGCAATCAGCCCCAGCATTTT. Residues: CATSASGQGNQPQHF.

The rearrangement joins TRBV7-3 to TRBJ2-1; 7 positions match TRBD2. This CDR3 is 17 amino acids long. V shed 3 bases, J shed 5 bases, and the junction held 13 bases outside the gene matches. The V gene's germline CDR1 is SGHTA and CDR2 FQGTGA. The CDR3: CASSLLPGAGEDNEQFF. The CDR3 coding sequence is TGTGCCAGCAGCTTGCTCCCCGGGGCGGGGGAAGACAATGAGCAGTTCTTC.

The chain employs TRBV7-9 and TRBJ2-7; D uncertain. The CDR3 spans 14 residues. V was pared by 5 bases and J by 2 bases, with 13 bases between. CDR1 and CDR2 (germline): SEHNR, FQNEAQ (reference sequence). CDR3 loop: CASSRDTLAYEQYF. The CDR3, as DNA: TGTGCCAGCAGCCGAGACACCCTCGCCTACGAGCAGTACTTC.

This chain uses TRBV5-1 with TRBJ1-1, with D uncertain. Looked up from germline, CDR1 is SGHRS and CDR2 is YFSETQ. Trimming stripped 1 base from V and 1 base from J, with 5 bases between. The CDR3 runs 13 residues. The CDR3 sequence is CASSLTANTEAFF. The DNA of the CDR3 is TGCGCCAGCAGCTTGACGGCGAACACTGAAGCTTTCTTT.

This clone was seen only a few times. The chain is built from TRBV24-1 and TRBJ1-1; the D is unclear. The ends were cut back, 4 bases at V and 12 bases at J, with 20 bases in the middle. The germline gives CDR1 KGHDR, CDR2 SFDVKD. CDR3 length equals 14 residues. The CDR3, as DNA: TGTGCCACCAGTGAAGCGACGGGCCGTAGAAGGACTTTCTTT. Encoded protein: CATSEATGRRRTFF.

CDR3 in amino acids: CASSPSPGSDSPLHF. In nucleotides, the CDR3 is TGTGCCAGCTCACCATCACCGGGGTCGGATTCACCCCTCCACTTT. The chain employs TRBV18 and TRBJ1-6; D gene unclear. V was shortened by 2 bases and J by 8 bases, with 13 bases between the two germline ends. Germline-derived CDR1 and CDR2 are KGHSH and LQKENI. This CDR3 has 15 residues.

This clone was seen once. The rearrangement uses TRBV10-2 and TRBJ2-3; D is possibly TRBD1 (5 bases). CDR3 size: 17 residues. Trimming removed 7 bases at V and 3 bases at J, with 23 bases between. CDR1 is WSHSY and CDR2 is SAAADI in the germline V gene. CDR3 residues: CASNEQWGNGYTDTQYF. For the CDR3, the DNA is TGCGCCAGCAATGAACAGTGGGGCAACGGGTATACAGATACGCAGTATTTT.

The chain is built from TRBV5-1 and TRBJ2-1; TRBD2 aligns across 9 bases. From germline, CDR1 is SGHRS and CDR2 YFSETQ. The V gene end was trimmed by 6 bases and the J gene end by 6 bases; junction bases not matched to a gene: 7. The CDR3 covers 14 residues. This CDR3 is CASKTSGRINEQFF. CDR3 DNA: TGCGCCAGCAAGACTAGCGGTAGGATCAATGAGCAGTTCTTC.

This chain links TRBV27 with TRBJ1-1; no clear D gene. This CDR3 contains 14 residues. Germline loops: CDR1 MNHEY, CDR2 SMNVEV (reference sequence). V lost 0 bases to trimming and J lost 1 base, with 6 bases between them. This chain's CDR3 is CASSLSRQNTEAFF. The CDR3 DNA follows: TGTGCCAGCAGTTTATCGAGGCAGAACACTGAAGCTTTCTTT.

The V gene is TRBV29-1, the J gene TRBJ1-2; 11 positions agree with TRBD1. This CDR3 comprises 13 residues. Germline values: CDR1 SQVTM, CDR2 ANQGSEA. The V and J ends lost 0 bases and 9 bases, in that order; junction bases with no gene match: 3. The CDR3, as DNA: TGCAGCGTTGAAGAGCTGGACAGGGGGCGCTACACCTTC. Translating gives CSVEELDRGRYTF.

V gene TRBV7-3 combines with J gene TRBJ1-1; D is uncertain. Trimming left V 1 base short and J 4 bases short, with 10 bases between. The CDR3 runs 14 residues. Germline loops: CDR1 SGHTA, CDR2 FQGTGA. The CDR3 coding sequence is TGTGCCAGCAGCTTAAACTCGGTAGGCACTGAAGCTTTCTTT. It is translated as CASSLNSVGTEAFF.

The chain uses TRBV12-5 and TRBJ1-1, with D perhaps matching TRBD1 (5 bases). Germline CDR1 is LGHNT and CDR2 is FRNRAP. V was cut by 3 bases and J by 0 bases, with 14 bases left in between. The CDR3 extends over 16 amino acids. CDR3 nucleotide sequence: TGTGCTAGTGGTTTCATAGCAGGGAGCCTGAACACTGAAGCTTTCTTT. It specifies CASGFIAGSLNTEAFF.

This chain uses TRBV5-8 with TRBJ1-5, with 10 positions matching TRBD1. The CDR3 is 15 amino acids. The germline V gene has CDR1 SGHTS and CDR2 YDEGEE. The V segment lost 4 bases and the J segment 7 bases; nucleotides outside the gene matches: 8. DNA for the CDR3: TGTGCCAGCAGCCGGGGGACAGGGGCGGGACAGCCCCAGCATTTT. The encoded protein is CASSRGTGAGQPQHF.

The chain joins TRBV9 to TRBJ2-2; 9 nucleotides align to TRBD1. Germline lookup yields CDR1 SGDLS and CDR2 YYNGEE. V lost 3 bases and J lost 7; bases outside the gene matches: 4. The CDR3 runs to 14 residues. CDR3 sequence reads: CASSAGQGSGELFF. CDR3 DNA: TGTGCCAGCAGCGCGGGACAGGGAAGCGGGGAGCTGTTTTTT.

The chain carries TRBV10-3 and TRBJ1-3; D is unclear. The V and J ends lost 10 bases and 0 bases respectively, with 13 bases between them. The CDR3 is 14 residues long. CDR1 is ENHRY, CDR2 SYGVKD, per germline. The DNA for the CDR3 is TGTGCCAGCGGAAACCAGGACTCTGGAAACACCATATATTTT. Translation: CASGNQDSGNTIYF.

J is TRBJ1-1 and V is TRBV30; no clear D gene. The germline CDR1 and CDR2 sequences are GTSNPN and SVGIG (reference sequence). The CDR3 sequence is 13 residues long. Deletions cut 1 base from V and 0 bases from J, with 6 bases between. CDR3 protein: CAWSELMNTEAFF. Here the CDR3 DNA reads TGTGCCTGGAGTGAGCTGATGAACACTGAAGCTTTCTTT.